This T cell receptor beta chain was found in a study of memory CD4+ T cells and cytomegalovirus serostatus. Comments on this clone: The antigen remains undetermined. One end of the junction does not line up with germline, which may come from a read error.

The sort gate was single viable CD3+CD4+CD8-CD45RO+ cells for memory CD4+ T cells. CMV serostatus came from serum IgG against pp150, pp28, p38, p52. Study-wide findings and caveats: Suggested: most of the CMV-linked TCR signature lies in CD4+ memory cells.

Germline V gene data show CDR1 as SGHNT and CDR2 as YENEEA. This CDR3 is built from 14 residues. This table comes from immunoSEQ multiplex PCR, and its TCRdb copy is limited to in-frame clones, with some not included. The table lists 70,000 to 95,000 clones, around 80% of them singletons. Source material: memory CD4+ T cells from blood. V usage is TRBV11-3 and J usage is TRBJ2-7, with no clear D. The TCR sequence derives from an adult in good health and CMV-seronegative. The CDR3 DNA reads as TGTGCCAGCAGCTTATGGGTGGGCCATCCAAAAAGTAGCTTC. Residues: CASSLWVGHPKSSF.